This passage covers 25 T cell receptor beta chains from one sample sequenced in a study of T-cell reconstitution after alpha-beta-depleted transplantation in children. Molecular barcoding with unique molecular identifiers was used for the TCRbeta library. TCRdb re-derived calls from the PCR reads in MiXCR, one entry per CDR3 protein. The sample has some 500,000 distinct CDR3 sequences; about 17% are singletons. The sample was PBMCs from the stem cell graft donor, taken from the stem cell graft. All receptors come from a human donor who donated a stem cell graft to a child with acute lymphoblastic leukemia.

The sample holds a few counts of this clonotype. J is TRBJ1-6 and V is TRBV5-1, with TRBD1 matching 9 bases. The V gene's germline CDR1 is SGHRS and CDR2 YFSETQ. V lost 7 bases and J lost 7; bases outside the gene matches: 6. This CDR3 is built from 14 residues. The CDR3 here is CASGQGLENSPLHF. As DNA, the CDR3 is TGCGCCAGCGGACAGGGGTTGGAGAATTCACCCCTCCACTTT.

This clonotype was seen more than once but under ten times. The chain links TRBV24-1 to TRBJ2-1; maybe TRBD2 (6 bases). Germline V CDR1 and CDR2: KGHDR, SFDVKD. CDR3 length equals 18 residues. Trimming removed 0 bases from V and 0 bases from J, with 14 bases in between. The CDR3 region has the DNA TGTGCCACCAGTGATTTGGGAGTCGGGCGGGGCTCCTACAATGAGCAGTTCTTC. This codes for CATSDLGVGRGSYNEQFF.

This chain links TRBV7-8 with TRBJ2-7; D is perhaps TRBD2 (6 bases). There are 14 residues in the CDR3. Germline CDR1 SGHVS, CDR2 FQNEAQ. V was shortened by 3 bases and J by 3 bases, with 12 bases between the two germline ends. The CDR3 protein is CASSFFGSVYEQYF. The DNA for the CDR3 is TGTGCCAGCAGCTTTTTCGGGAGCGTCTACGAGCAGTACTTC.

In this sample, this clonotype turned up many times. This chain's CDR3 is CASSWTSGTSPSYNEQFF. The CDR3 DNA sequence: TGTGCCAGCAGCTGGACTAGCGGGACGTCACCTTCCTACAATGAGCAGTTCTTC. This rearrangement joins TRBV7-9 to TRBJ2-1, with 12 bases that match TRBD2. CDR3 length equals 18 residues. From germline, CDR1 is SEHNR and CDR2 FQNEAQ (reference sequence). With 4 bases clipped from V and 1 base from J, the junction kept 8 bases outside the gene matches.

This chain links TRBV20-1 with TRBJ2-1; TRBD2 agrees at 10 bases. The CDR3 covers 16 residues. Germline V gene lookup returns CDR1 DFQATT and CDR2 SNEGSKA (reference sequence). The trim removed 5 bases at V and 8 bases at J, leaving 15 bases unmatched. CDR3 sequence: CSAPQPSSGSTHEQFF. In DNA form, the CDR3 reads TGCAGTGCTCCCCAACCCTCTAGCGGGAGTACCCATGAGCAGTTCTTC.

This chain connects TRBV20-1 to TRBJ1-1; D possibly corresponds to TRBD1 (5 bases). This CDR3 region has 12 residues. V dropped 3 bases and J dropped 3 bases, with 8 bases sitting between them. Germline CDR1 DFQATT, CDR2 SNEGSKA (reference sequence). The DNA for the CDR3 is TGCAGTGCTAGTCGCAGGGACACTGAAGCTTTCTTT. Translated, it gives CSASRRDTEAFF.

As DNA, the CDR3 is TGTGCCAGCTCCGGAGGGGCCCAGTACTTC. It yields the protein CASSGGAQYF. This chain connects TRBV12-3 or TRBV12-4 to TRBJ2-5; TRBD2 might be the D (6 bases). V lost 8 bases to trimming and J lost 9 bases, with 10 bases between them. This CDR3 is built from 10 residues.

The gene calls are TRBV6-1 and TRBJ2-7; D ambiguous. Germline V gene sequence: CDR1 MNHNS, CDR2 SASEGT. Trimming removed 1 base at V and 2 bases at J, with 12 bases between. The CDR3 spans 15 residues. The CDR3 sequence is CASSEGRRFTYEQYF. The CDR3 DNA sequence: TGTGCCAGCAGTGAAGGACGGCGGTTCACCTACGAGCAGTACTTC.

This clonotype was seen many times. This sequence joins TRBV29-1 and TRBJ2-7, with D possibly TRBD1 on 6 matching bases. CDR3 length: 11 residues. Germline values: CDR1 SQVTM, CDR2 ANQGSEA. With 7 bases removed from V and 4 bases from J, the gap between germline ends came to 11 bases. For the CDR3, the DNA is TGCAGCGCCTGGACAGAGTACGAGCAGTACTTC. Its protein is CSAWTEYEQYF.

Ten or more counts support this clonotype. The V call is TRBV5-1, the J call TRBJ2-4, with TRBD1 matching 7 bases. CDR1 is SGHRS, CDR2 YFSETQ, per germline. Trimming took 0 bases from V and 6 from J; bases not matched to a gene: 6. The CDR3 loop spans 15 amino acids. In DNA, the CDR3 is TGCGCCAGCAGCTTGGAGGGGACAGAGGGAAACATTCAGTACTTC. Translating it yields CASSLEGTEGNIQYF.

The chain is built from TRBV7-9 and TRBJ2-1; tentatively, D is TRBD1 or TRBD2 (7 bases each). Germline V gene lookup returns CDR1 SEHNR and CDR2 FQNEAQ (reference sequence). The CDR3 extends over 14 amino acids. Between the trimmed V and J ends, which lost 5 bases and 8 bases, there was a span of 16 bases. The CDR3 reads CASSPLGRGHEQFF. CDR3 DNA: TGTGCCAGCAGCCCTCTAGGGAGGGGGCATGAGCAGTTCTTC.

V gene TRBV5-5 combines with J gene TRBJ2-1; perhaps TRBD1 as D (6 bases). Trimming took 1 base from V and 2 from J, leaving 13 bases between them. CDR3 length equals 16 residues. In germline, CDR1 is SGHKS, CDR2 YYEKEE (reference sequence). This CDR3 reads CASSLTQDSPYNEQFF. The CDR3 DNA sequence: TGTGCCAGCAGCTTGACGCAGGACAGCCCCTACAATGAGCAGTTCTTC.

This clonotype was observed a few times. The CDR3 is CASSPTRGTQETQYF. The CDR3 nucleotides are TGCGCCAGCAGCCCGACCCGGGGGACCCAAGAGACCCAGTACTTC. V is TRBV5-1 and J is TRBJ2-5; a possible D gene is TRBD2 (6 bases). This CDR3 is 15 amino acids long. Trimming stripped 4 bases from V and 1 base from J, with 14 bases between. CDR1 and CDR2 from the germline V gene are SGHRS and YFSETQ.

This clonotype was counted between two and nine times. The chain carries TRBV7-9 and TRBJ2-1; TRBD2 might be the D (5 bases). With 5 bases removed from V and 4 bases from J, the gap between germline ends came to 15 bases. CDR3 length equals 15 residues. Per the germline V gene, CDR1 is SEHNR and CDR2 is FQNEAQ (reference sequence). CDR3 amino acids: CASSDLARGYNEQFF. CDR3 coding DNA: TGTGCCAGCAGCGACCTAGCTCGGGGTTACAATGAGCAGTTCTTC.

This clonotype has more than one count but fewer than ten. The genes are TRBV5-1 and TRBJ2-1, with 14 positions matching TRBD2. J was trimmed by 0 bases and V by 2 bases; bases with no gene match: 1. Looked up from germline, CDR1 is SGHRS and CDR2 is YFSETQ. The CDR3 spans 17 residues. CDR3 DNA: TGCGCCAGCAGCTTCGGACTAGCGGGAGGCTCCTACAATGAGCAGTTCTTC. Protein product: CASSFGLAGGSYNEQFF. Combining the CDR3 with reference TRBV5-1 and TRBJ2-1 gives the whole variable domain KAGVTQTPRYLIKTRGQQVTLSCSPISGHRSVSWYQQTPGQGLQFLFEYFSETQRNKGNFPGRFSGRQFSNSRSEMNVSTLELGDSALYLCASSFGLAGGSYNEQFFGPGTRLTVL.

This rearrangement joins TRBV12-3 or TRBV12-4 to TRBJ2-1; D not resolved. This CDR3 has 15 residues. V shed 2 bases and J shed 4 bases, with 12 bases lying between them. The CDR3 region has the DNA TGTGCCAGCAGTTTATTACTTAGCCCATACAATGAGCAGTTCTTC. It translates to CASSLLLSPYNEQFF.

This clonotype has a handful of counts. The chain couples TRBV27 to TRBJ2-7; TRBD2 matches 9 bases. This CDR3 region has 15 residues. Per germline, CDR1 MNHEY and CDR2 SMNVEV (reference sequence). Losses at the gene ends were 3 bases for V and 3 bases for J; bases not matched to a gene: 6. This CDR3 is CASSLWVSGSYEQYF. DNA of the CDR3: TGTGCCAGCAGTTTGTGGGTTAGCGGGAGCTACGAGCAGTACTTC.

This clonotype showed up just a few times. This rearrangement joins TRBV12-3 or TRBV12-4 to TRBJ1-2; D gene ambiguous. Trimming took 2 bases from V and 2 from J, leaving 3 bases between them. The CDR3 runs 12 residues. CDR3 sequence (DNA): TGTGCCAGCAGTTTACAAAACTATGGCTACACCTTC. It yields the protein CASSLQNYGYTF.

The chain carries TRBV29-1 and TRBJ1-1; tentative D call: TRBD1 (6 bases). The CDR3 extends over 12 amino acids. The germline gives CDR1 SQVTM, CDR2 ANQGSEA. The V end was cut by 4 bases, the J end by 7 bases, with 13 bases between. CDR3 sequence (DNA): TGCAGCGTTGTTCAGGGGTTGGATGAAGCTTTCTTT. Its protein is CSVVQGLDEAFF.

This clonotype was detected a few times. CDR3 residues: CASSLGDSRYEQYF. CDR3 bases: TGTGCCAGCAGTTTAGGGGACTCTCGGTACGAGCAGTACTTC. V is TRBV27 and J is TRBJ2-7; TRBD2 is a possible D gene (6 bases). The CDR3 runs 14 residues. The germline gives CDR1 MNHEY, CDR2 SMNVEV (reference sequence). V lost 2 bases and J 4 bases, leaving 12 bases between the germline ends.

The rearrangement uses TRBV4-1 and TRBJ2-7; 9 nucleotides match TRBD2. The CDR3 length is 16 residues. The germline V gene has CDR1 MGHRA and CDR2 YSYEKL. After removal of 0 bases from V and 2 bases from J, the junction contained 5 bases not matched to a gene. Here the CDR3 DNA reads TGCGCCAGCAGCCAAGAGCCGGCGGGAGGGCCCTACGAGCAGTACTTC. Its translation: CASSQEPAGGPYEQYF.

This clonotype was counted at least ten times. This chain uses TRBV12-3 or TRBV12-4 with TRBJ2-2, with D perhaps matching TRBD2 (5 bases). Trimming shortened V by 5 bases and J by 8 bases, and 9 bases separated the two germline ends. This CDR3 contains 12 residues. The CDR3: CASSLLGGELFF. CDR3 bases: TGTGCCAGCAGTCTACTAGGAGGGGAGCTGTTTTTT.

V gene TRBV18 combines with J gene TRBJ1-6, with TRBD1 identical over 8 bases. The CDR3 runs to 21 residues. Trimming cost V 1 base and J 4 bases; bases outside gene matches: 18. CDR1 is KGHSH, CDR2 LQKENI, per germline. This chain's CDR3 is CASSPRPIRDRLRWYNSPLHF. The CDR3 region has the DNA TGTGCCAGCTCACCACGTCCTATACGGGACAGGTTGCGCTGGTATAATTCACCCCTCCACTTT.

This clonotype was seen a few times. The rearrangement uses TRBV6-2 or TRBV6-3 and TRBJ2-5, with 8 positions matching TRBD1. J lost 1 base, V lost 5 bases, and 12 bases had no gene match. Germline-derived CDR1 and CDR2 are MNHEY and SVGEGT. The CDR3 sequence is 17 residues long. CDR3 sequence (DNA): TGTGCCAGCAGTCAACTCCGATCGACAGGGGTCCAAGAGACCCAGTACTTC. This gives the protein CASSQLRSTGVQETQYF.

V usage is TRBV7-2 and J usage is TRBJ2-3, with TRBD2 matching 9 bases. This CDR3 has 14 amino acids. CDR1 SGHTA and CDR2 FQGNSA come from the germline V gene. Unmatched junction bases numbered 4, after V lost 4 bases and J lost 5 bases. This chain's CDR3 is CASSSGLALDTQYF. The DNA of the CDR3 is TGTGCCAGCAGCTCGGGACTAGCTTTAGATACGCAGTATTTT.